This T cell receptor beta chain was captured in a study of CD8 T cells in Susac syndrome (dated by TCRdb to the late 2010s). A note on the overall study: Whether CD8+ T cell activation and differentiation in Susac syndrome was antigen driven was tested using repertoire sequencing. CD8+ T cell repertoire clonality was compared between about a dozen healthy donors, some 14 Susac syndrome patients and roughly 15 multiple sclerosis patients. Beyond this particular receptor, the publication reports: The number of individuals in the TCR sequencing and HLA analysis was acknowledged as relatively small.

Including cysteine and phenylalanine, the CDR3 has 13 amino acids. Of the read, only the CDR3 DNA is kept; its 39 bases are in frame from base 1. The germline V gene supplies CDR1 SQVTM and CDR2 ANQGSEA. Clipping removes 5 bases from V and 6 bases from J, with 6 as the unmatched junction base count. Concerning this clonotype: No cognate antigen has been identified for it. Base qualities are missing; no much larger clone stands one base away.

Peripheral blood CD8+ and CD4+ T cells from healthy donors, Susac syndrome patients and multiple sclerosis patients were profiled using high-throughput TCR beta sequencing. Multiple sclerosis controls were treatment-naive patients with stable or active relapsing-remitting disease fulfilling revised McDonald criteria. Bulk CD8+ and CD4+ T cells were purified by magnetic negative isolation, whereas CD8+ TEMRA cells were enriched by FACS. Blood was collected in EDTA tubes and processed within 24 hours, with PBMCs isolated through density gradient centrifugation. PBMCs intended for TCR sequencing were frozen in liquid nitrogen and were later thawed in a 37 degrees C water bath. Purity of sorted or isolated CD4+, CD8+ and CD8+ TEMRA cells was at least 90%. RNA was extracted with the RNeasy kit and roughly 0.45 to 1 ug was reverse transcribed using random hexamers. TCR beta CDR3 regions were amplified with the immunoSEQ multiplex PCR assay covering 54 Vbeta and 13 Jbeta segments. PCR amplification bias was corrected using a synthetic template baseline for primer optimization and computational correction. The authors' pipeline ran thus. Reads were assigned to V, D and J genes according to IMGT and analyzed in immunoSEQ Analyzer, with only productive sequences retained. Clonality was computed as one minus Shannon entropy normalized by log2 of the number of productive unique sequences. For each patient and control, public and private clones were evaluated within the 100 most prevalent clones. A clone was defined as Susac-specific if it was absent from the healthy and MS cohorts, from more than 850 published viral clones and from other ImmuneACCESS disease sequences. TCRdb's own reprocessing of the public reads used fastp at Q25 and MiXCR and kept productive beta chains. Each entry merges the rows of one CDR3 protein and shows their most common DNA and genes. The V and J calls were not made by the authors but by TCRdb's processing. The sample records about 150,000 distinct CDR3 sequences, approximately 94% of which are singletons. 0.2% to 0.25% of the sample is in the top ten clones.

Recombination joined TRBV29-1 with TRBJ1-4; 7 bases in the middle match TRBD1. This TCR derives from a human donor with multiple sclerosis. The sample taken for sequencing was CD8+ T cells from PBMCs. CDR3 protein: CSVTGTDYEKLFF. The sequence in DNA is TGCAGCGTTACCGGGACAGACTATGAAAAACTGTTTTTT.